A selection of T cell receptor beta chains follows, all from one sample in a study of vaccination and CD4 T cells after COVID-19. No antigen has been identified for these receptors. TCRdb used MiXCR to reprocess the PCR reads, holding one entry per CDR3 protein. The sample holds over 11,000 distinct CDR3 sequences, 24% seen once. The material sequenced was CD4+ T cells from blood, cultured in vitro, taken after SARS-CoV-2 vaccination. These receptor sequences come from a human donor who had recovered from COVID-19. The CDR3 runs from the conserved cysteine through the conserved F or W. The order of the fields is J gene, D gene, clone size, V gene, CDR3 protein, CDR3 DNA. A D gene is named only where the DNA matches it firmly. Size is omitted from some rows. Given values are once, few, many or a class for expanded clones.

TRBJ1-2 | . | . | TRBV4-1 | CASSQEYYGYTF | TGCGCCAGCAGCCAAGAGTACTATGGCTACACCTTC
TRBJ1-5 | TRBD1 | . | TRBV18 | CASSPRTGGVRNQPQHF | TGTGCCAGCTCACCAAGGACAGGGGGCGTTCGAAATCAGCCCCAGCATTTT
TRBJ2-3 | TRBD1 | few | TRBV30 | CAWSRDRVSTDTQYF | TGTGCCTGGAGCCGAGACAGGGTTAGCACAGATACGCAGTATTTT
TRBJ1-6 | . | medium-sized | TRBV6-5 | CASSYQDSNSPLHF | TGTGCCAGCAGTTACCAGGACAGTAATTCACCCCTCCACTTT
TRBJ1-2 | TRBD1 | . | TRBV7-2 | CASSPQTGPTGYTF | TGTGCCAGCAGCCCCCAGACAGGGCCTACGGGCTACACCTTC
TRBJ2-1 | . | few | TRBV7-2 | CASSLGARGQFF | TGTGCCAGCAGCTTAGGGGCTAGGGGGCAGTTCTTC
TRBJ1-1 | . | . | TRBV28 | CASRIGGRNTEAFF | TGTGCCAGCAGGATCGGGGGGAGGAACACTGAAGCTTTCTTT
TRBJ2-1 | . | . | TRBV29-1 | CSVVGYSDNEQFF | TGCAGCGTTGTCGGTTACTCGGACAATGAGCAGTTCTTC
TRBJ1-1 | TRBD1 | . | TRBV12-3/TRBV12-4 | CASSRQGATEAFF | TGTGCCAGCAGCCGGCAGGGGGCGACTGAAGCTTTCTTT
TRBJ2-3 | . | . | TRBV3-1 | CASSQGTVVSNTQYF | TGTGCCAGCAGCCAAGGGACAGTAGTGAGCAATACGCAGTATTTT
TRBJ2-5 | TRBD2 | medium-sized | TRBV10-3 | CAISELAGVETQYF | TGTGCCATCAGTGAACTAGCGGGAGTAGAGACCCAGTACTTC
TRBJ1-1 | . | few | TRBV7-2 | CASSSGPAAEAFF | TGTGCCAGCAGCTCCGGACCCGCCGCTGAAGCTTTCTTT
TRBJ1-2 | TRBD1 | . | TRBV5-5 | CASSEGAYGYTF | TGTGCCAGCAGCGAGGGGGCCTATGGCTACACCTTC
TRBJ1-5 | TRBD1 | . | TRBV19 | CASSILGQAVNQPQHF | TGTGCCAGTAGTATTCTTGGACAGGCCGTCAATCAGCCCCAGCATTTT
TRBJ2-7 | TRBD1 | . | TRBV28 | CASRTEGGTGVFYEQYF | TGTGCCAGCAGAACCGAGGGGGGGACAGGGGTTTTCTACGAGCAGTACTTC
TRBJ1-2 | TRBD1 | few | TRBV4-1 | CASSHPVQGPYGYTF | TGCGCCAGCAGCCACCCCGTACAGGGGCCCTATGGCTACACCTTC
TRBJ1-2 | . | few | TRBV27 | CASSLDRFTYGYTF | TGTGCCAGCAGTTTGGATAGGTTTACCTATGGCTACACCTTC
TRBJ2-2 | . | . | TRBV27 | CASNFQIATGELFF | TGTGCCAGCAATTTCCAGATAGCCACCGGGGAGCTGTTTTTT
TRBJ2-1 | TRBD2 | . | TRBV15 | CATSRHRTSGRDYNEQFF | TGTGCCACCAGCAGACACCGGACTAGCGGGAGAGATTATAATGAGCAGTTCTTC
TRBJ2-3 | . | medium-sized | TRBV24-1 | CATRGAPSTDTQYF | TGTGCCACCAGGGGGGCGCCGAGCACAGATACGCAGTATTTT
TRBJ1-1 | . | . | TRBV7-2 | CASSLGQLRTEEAFF | TGTGCCAGCAGCCTTGGGCAGCTTCGGACAGAAGAAGCTTTCTTT
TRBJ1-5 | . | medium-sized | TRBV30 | CAWSVQGGGQPQHF | TGTGCCTGGAGTGTACAAGGGGGTGGTCAGCCCCAGCATTTT
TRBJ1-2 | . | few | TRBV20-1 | CSAIRRGEASYGYTF | TGCAGTGCCATAAGACGGGGGGAGGCTTCCTATGGCTACACCTTC